This is a list of T cell receptor beta chains from one sample in a study of blood T cell repertoires in COVID-19. Measured with immunoSEQ multiplex PCR; TCRdb has only the in-frame clones, and not every one. This sample has about 290,000 clones, with roughly 89% found just once. Specimen: PBMCs or T cells enriched from blood (not recorded which). These receptors all come from a woman between 35 and 50 years old who had recovered from COVID-19. Both conserved end residues are part of each CDR3. The D gene is left open where the match is weak. Rows may omit the clone size; those that give it use once, few, many or a size class.

16	TRBV7-2	.	.	TRBJ1-3	TGTGCCAGCAGCTTAGGAGGTACCCCCGTGGGAAACACCATATATTTT	CASSLGGTPVGNTIYF
15	TRBV5-1	.	.	TRBJ1-1	TGCGCCAGCAGCTTGGCCTGGGGGGTGAACACTGAAGCTTTCTTT	CASSLAWGVNTEAFF
11	TRBV20-1	.	.	TRBJ1-2	TGCAGTGCTAGCCGAACGGGGGGCTACACCTTC	CSASRTGGYTF
14	TRBV5-1	.	.	TRBJ2-3	TGCGCCAGCAGCTTGGAGAGGGTTGCAGATACGCAGTATTTT	CASSLERVADTQYF
12	TRBV7-3	TRBD2	once	TRBJ2-7	TGTGCCACCAGGGGACTAGCGGGCGAGCAGTACTTC	CATRGLAGEQYF
14	TRBV29-1	TRBD2	few	TRBJ2-3	TGCAGCGTTGTCGGCGGGGGGGCCCCAGATACGCAGTATTTT	CSVVGGGAPDTQYF
16	TRBV24-1	TRBD1	.	TRBJ2-5	TGTGCCACCAGTGATGCCGGGACAGGGGGCGGGGAGACCCAGTACTTC	CATSDAGTGGGETQYF
11	TRBV4-2	.	.	TRBJ2-1	TGTGCCAGCAGCCAAGTCTATGAGCAGTTCTTC	CASSQVYEQFF
17	TRBV7-2	.	.	TRBJ1-3	TGTGCCAGCAGCTTCCAGGGGACCAAGAGCTCTGGAAACACCATATATTTT	CASSFQGTKSSGNTIYF
14	TRBV7-9	TRBD1	.	TRBJ1-2	TGTGCCAGCAGCTTAACCGGGACAGGGGATGGCTACACCTTC	CASSLTGTGDGYTF
14	TRBV19	TRBD1	.	TRBJ1-2	TGTGCCAGTAGTATCAGAGGGGGCGGCTATGGCTACACCTTC	CASSIRGGGYGYTF
12	TRBV27	TRBD1	.	TRBJ1-2	TGTGCCAGCAGACAGGGGGTTTTTGGCTACACCTTC	CASRQGVFGYTF
16	TRBV3-1/TRBV3-2	TRBD2	few	TRBJ2-2	TGTGCCAGCAGCTCGAGAACGGGAGGGAAGACCGGGGAGCTGTTTTTT	CASSSRTGGKTGELFF
15	TRBV6-5	TRBD1	.	TRBJ1-2	TGTGCCAGCAGTTACTCCGGACAGGGGATCTATGGCTACACCTTC	CASSYSGQGIYGYTF
15	TRBV10-3	.	.	TRBJ1-4	TGTGCCATCAGTGAGGGCCAGTCTTCAGGTGAAAAACTGTTTTTT	CAISEGQSSGEKLFF
16	TRBV10-3	TRBD1	.	TRBJ2-7	TGTGCCATCAGTGAAGGAGGACAGGGACGGGGCTACGAGCAGTACTTC	CAISEGGQGRGYEQYF
15	TRBV5-1	TRBD2	few	TRBJ2-1	TGCGCCAGCAGCTTGGGGGCTAGCGGGAGTGATGAGCAGTTCTTC	CASSLGASGSDEQFF
14	TRBV7-2	.	.	TRBJ2-2	TGTGCCGCCCGGAAGATGGCGGTCATCGGGGAGCTGTTTTTT	CAARKMAVIGELFF
13	TRBV5-1	TRBD1	.	TRBJ1-2	TGCGCCAGCAGCTCCGGGACAGCCTATGGCTACACCTTC	CASSSGTAYGYTF
15	TRBV3-1/TRBV3-2	.	.	TRBJ2-1	TGTGCCAGCAGCCAAGGGTCTGGGCCCCGCAATGAGCAGTTCTTC	CASSQGSGPRNEQFF
14	TRBV19	.	.	TRBJ1-4	TGTGCCAGTAGTATGCAGGCCAGGGCTGAAAAACTGTTTTTT	CASSMQARAEKLFF
11	TRBV18	.	.	TRBJ2-1	TGTGCCAGCTCATGGAGACTAGAGCAGTTCTTC	CASSWRLEQFF
14	TRBV5-6	.	.	TRBJ1-1	TGTGCCAGCAGCTTGCCTACAGTGAACACTGAAGCTTTCTTT	CASSLPTVNTEAFF
14	TRBV20-1	.	.	TRBJ1-1	TGCAGTGCTAGTCAACGGGGGTTGAACACTGAAGCTTTCTTT	CSASQRGLNTEAFF
14	TRBV2	.	.	TRBJ2-7	TGTGCCAGCAGAGCCCGACAGCCATCCTACGAGCAGTACTTC	CASRARQPSYEQYF
13	TRBV12-3/TRBV12-4	TRBD1	.	TRBJ1-2	TGTGCCAGCAGTCAAACAGGGGAATATGGCTACACCTTC	CASSQTGEYGYTF
15	TRBV7-7	TRBD2	.	TRBJ2-1	TGTGCTAGCAGCCCGGGGAACGGGAGGAGTATTGAGCAGTTCTTC	CASSPGNGRSIEQFF
12	TRBV11-2	.	.	TRBJ1-1	TGTGCCAGCAGCACATCATTAAGTGGTGCTTTCTTT	CASSTSLSGAFF
15	TRBV18	.	once	TRBJ1-6	TGTGCCAGCTCACCAGCCAGGGCTACCCATTCACCCCTCCACTTT	CASSPARATHSPLHF
14	TRBV13	.	.	TRBJ2-3	TGTGCCAGCAGCAATCGACAGGCAACAGATACGCAGTATTTT	CASSNRQATDTQYF
14	TRBV29-1	TRBD1	.	TRBJ1-2	TGCAGCGTTGTTGGGACAGGGAAAGCGGATGGCTACACCTTC	CSVVGTGKADGYTF
12	TRBV6-5	TRBD1	once	TRBJ1-2	TGTGCCAGTCAGGGGGCTGGGTATGGCTACACCTTC	CASQGAGYGYTF
14	TRBV25-1	.	.	TRBJ1-3	TGTGCCAGCAGTGATACGCAGGGGGGAAACACCATATATTTT	CASSDTQGGNTIYF
15	TRBV6-5	TRBD1	once	TRBJ1-5	TGTGCCAGCAGTCACGGGACAGATAGCAATCAGCCCCAGCATTTT	CASSHGTDSNQPQHF
13	TRBV5-6	.	.	TRBJ2-1	TGTGCCAGCAGCTTTAAGGACAGATGGGAGCAGTTCTTC	CASSFKDRWEQFF
16	TRBV5-1	TRBD2	.	TRBJ2-3	TGCGCCAGCAGCTTGGGACTAGCGGGGGGCACAGATACGCAGTATTTT	CASSLGLAGGTDTQYF
13	TRBV30	TRBD1	.	TRBJ1-1	TGTGCCTGGAGTAGGGACAGGGGGCCTGAAGCTTTCTTT	CAWSRDRGPEAFF
13	TRBV6-5	.	.	TRBJ1-1	TGTGCCAGCAGTTACTCCCGGGGCACTGAAGCTTTCTTT	CASSYSRGTEAFF
12	TRBV30	.	once	TRBJ1-1	TGTGCCTGGAGTGTACTTGGTGTTAGAGCTTTCTTT	CAWSVLGVRAFF
16	TRBV9	.	.	TRBJ1-1	TGTGCCAGCAGCGTAGATATTTCTGGGGGCAACACTGAAGCTTTCTTT	CASSVDISGGNTEAFF
15	TRBV9	TRBD1	.	TRBJ2-1	TGTGCCAGCAGCGTAGACAGGGGAGCCTACAATGAGCAGTTCTTC	CASSVDRGAYNEQFF
15	TRBV2	.	.	TRBJ1-2	TGTGCCAGCAGCAGAACAGGGCCAGCTAACTATGGCTACACCTTC	CASSRTGPANYGYTF
17	TRBV7-3	TRBD2	once	TRBJ2-3	TGTGCCAGCAGCCAGGGAGCGGGGGGTACTAGCACAGATACGCAGTATTTT	CASSQGAGGTSTDTQYF
13	TRBV7-9	TRBD1	.	TRBJ1-2	TGTGCCAGCAGCCCCCGGACAGGGGGTGGCTACACCTTC	CASSPRTGGGYTF
13	TRBV30	TRBD1	.	TRBJ2-1	TGTGCCTGGGAAAGTACAGGGGCCAATGAGCAGTTCTTC	CAWESTGANEQFF
15	TRBV2	.	.	TRBJ1-3	TGTGCCAGCAGTGAATCCACAGGCTCTGGAAACACCATATATTTT	CASSESTGSGNTIYF
15	TRBV25-1	.	.	TRBJ1-2	TGTGCCAGCAGTGAGGGTCACAGGGACAACTATGGCTACACCTTC	CASSEGHRDNYGYTF
15	TRBV13	TRBD1	.	TRBJ2-2	TGTGCCAGTAAACTACAGGGGTTAGTTTCCGGGGAGCTGTTTTTT	CASKLQGLVSGELFF
15	TRBV5-4	TRBD1	.	TRBJ1-1	TGTGCCAGCAGCCCACAAACAGGGGCCTTCACTGAAGCTTTCTTT	CASSPQTGAFTEAFF
13	TRBV5-1	TRBD1	.	TRBJ1-2	TGCGCCAGCAGCCCGGGACAGGGCTATGGCTACACCTTC	CASSPGQGYGYTF
13	TRBV5-1	TRBD1	.	TRBJ2-7	TGCGCCAGCAGCCTGTACAGGGGATACGAGCAGTACTTC	CASSLYRGYEQYF
16	TRBV5-4	TRBD2	.	TRBJ2-3	TGTGCCAGCAGCTTGGGTACTAGCGGGAGTACAGATACGCAGTATTTT	CASSLGTSGSTDTQYF
12	TRBV4-3	.	.	TRBJ2-1	TGCGCCAGCAGCCAAGAGGGCGATGAGCAGTTCTTC	CASSQEGDEQFF
15	TRBV19	TRBD1	.	TRBJ2-2	TGTGCCAGTAGTAACAGGGGGCTCGACACCGGGGAGCTGTTTTTT	CASSNRGLDTGELFF
15	TRBV30	TRBD2	.	TRBJ2-5	TGTGCCTGGAGTGCCCCTAGCGGGGCGGGGGAGACCCAGTACTTC	CAWSAPSGAGETQYF
13	TRBV29-1	.	.	TRBJ2-5	TGCAGCGTTGATCTTGGTCTAGCAGAGACCCAGTACTTC	CSVDLGLAETQYF
19	TRBV7-9	TRBD2	.	TRBJ2-1	TGTGCCAGCAGCTTTCCCGGGGGAGGGTCTACGAGCTCCTACAATGAGCAGTTCTTC	CASSFPGGGSTSSYNEQFF
13	TRBV3-1/TRBV3-2	.	.	TRBJ1-2	TGTGCCAGCAGCCAAGGGGGACTACACGGCTACACCTTC	CASSQGGLHGYTF
13	TRBV2	.	.	TRBJ1-1	TGTGCCAGCAGTGAAGAGAGGGTCGCTGAAGCTTTCTTT	CASSEERVAEAFF